The 28 T cell receptor beta chains reported below all come from one sample, sequenced in a study of shared clonotypes between healthy human individuals. The table came from immunoSEQ multiplex PCR; TCRdb's copy has only in-frame clones and leaves some out. The sample has 2.3 million or so clones, approximately 95% seen once. Sequencing was done on a sample of naive CD4+ T cells from PBMCs. Subset: CD45RA+ positively selected. The receptors stem from a man aged 18 to 30 in good health. Some clones in this sample may be carry-over from other donors' samples.

This clone showed up just once. The V gene is TRBV6-1, the J gene TRBJ2-5; TRBD2 agrees at 8 bases. Germline V gene data show CDR1 as MNHNS and CDR2 as SASEGT. The CDR3 covers 14 residues. V lost 8 bases and J lost 6; bases outside the gene matches: 11. The CDR3 is CASGLKRERQTQYF. The CDR3 DNA reads as TGTGCCAGCGGGTTGAAGCGGGAGCGGCAGACCCAGTACTTC.

Concerning this clone: This sample includes further DNA sequences coding for the same CDR3. This sequence joins TRBV11-3 and TRBJ2-2; 7 bases line up with TRBD1. With V trimmed by 1 base and J by 4 bases, 3 bases remained unmatched. Germline-derived CDR1 and CDR2 are SGHNT and YENEEA. CDR3 length: 15 residues. CDR3 in DNA: TGTGCCAGCAGCTTAGGACAGGGTTCCACCGGGGAGCTGTTTTTT. Amino acids: CASSLGQGSTGELFF.

The CDR3 loop is CASSQVGTRGADTQYF. Here the CDR3 DNA reads TGCGCCAGCAGCCAAGTGGGGACTAGAGGGGCAGATACGCAGTATTTT. The chain links TRBV4-1 to TRBJ2-3, with 8 bases identical to TRBD2. Unmatched junction bases numbered 7, after V lost 1 base and J lost 4 bases. Germline V gives CDR1 MGHRA, CDR2 YSYEKL. The CDR3 covers 16 residues.

Concerning this clone: Additional DNA sequences in this sample encode the identical CDR3. The chain joins TRBV7-9 to TRBJ2-3, with D unresolved. Deletions cut 1 base from V and 4 bases from J, with 6 bases between. The CDR3 has 13 residues. CDR1 SEHNR and CDR2 FQNEAQ come from the germline V gene (reference sequence). The CDR3: CASSLVGSDTQYF. CDR3 sequence (DNA): TGTGCCAGCAGCTTAGTCGGGTCAGATACGCAGTATTTT.

The chain couples TRBV11-3 to TRBJ2-5, with 8 bases lining up with TRBD1. The end of the DNA fits TRBJ2-7 better, so the J call may be wrong. This CDR3 is built from 15 residues. The germline V gene encodes CDR1 SGHNT and CDR2 YENEEA. The CDR3 nucleotides read TGTGCCAGCAGTCCCGGGACAGGTCTCTCCTACGAGCAGTACTTC. Protein product: CASSPGTGLSYEQYF.

Only a few counts were recorded for this clone. The rearrangement joins TRBV30 to TRBJ1-1; D ambiguous. Germline V lookup: CDR1 GTSNPN, CDR2 SVGIG (reference sequence). The CDR3 sequence is 13 residues long. Between the trimmed V and J ends, which lost 2 bases and 5 bases, there was a span of 12 bases. The chain's CDR3 is CAWSLGRVTEAFF. CDR3 coding DNA: TGTGCCTGGAGTTTGGGGAGGGTGACTGAAGCTTTCTTT.

The rearrangement joins TRBV7-2 to TRBJ2-1; possibly TRBD2 for D (6 bases). The CDR3 covers 15 residues. Deletions cut 0 bases from V and 3 bases from J, with 9 bases between. Germline V gene lookup returns CDR1 SGHTA and CDR2 FQGNSA. Here the CDR3 reads CASSLAGGIYNEQFF. The CDR3 region has the DNA TGTGCCAGCAGCTTAGCGGGAGGTATCTACAATGAGCAGTTCTTC.

This chain joins TRBV6-6 and TRBJ2-1, with a weak D call TRBD1 (6 bases). This CDR3 comprises 16 residues. Germline assignment: CDR1 MNHNY and CDR2 SVGAGI (reference sequence). V lost 1 base to trimming and J lost 5 bases, with 15 bases between them. This CDR3 is CASSYLGAPNHNEQFF. The CDR3 coding sequence is TGTGCCAGCAGTTACTTGGGGGCTCCGAACCACAATGAGCAGTTCTTC.

The gene calls are TRBV5-1 and TRBJ1-3; D is unclear. The ends were cut back, 4 bases at V and 0 bases at J, with 8 bases in the middle. This CDR3 is built from 14 residues. Germline lookup yields CDR1 SGHRS and CDR2 YFSETQ. CDR3 amino acids: CASSPRDSGNTIYF. For the CDR3, the DNA is TGCGCCAGCAGCCCGAGGGACTCTGGAAACACCATATATTTT.

This clone has a single count. The sample holds other DNA sequences that translate to the same CDR3. CDR3 DNA sequence: TGCGCCAGCAGCCGCGGGGACTCGAGGACAGATACGCAGTATTTT. Translation: CASSRGDSRTDTQYF. This chain uses TRBV5-1 with TRBJ2-3; weak D call: TRBD2 (6 bases). The germline CDR1 and CDR2 sequences are SGHRS and YFSETQ. Trimming shortened V by 4 bases and J by 3 bases, and 15 bases separated the two germline ends. The CDR3 contains 15 residues.

The V call is TRBV7-3, the J call TRBJ2-7, with TRBD2 matching over 7 bases. The CDR3 loop spans 17 amino acids. J lost 2 bases, V lost 1 base, and 11 bases had no gene match. Per germline, CDR1 SGHTA and CDR2 FQGTGA. The CDR3 protein is CASSLILAHNFTYEQYF. In DNA, the CDR3 is TGTGCCAGCAGCTTAATACTAGCGCATAACTTTACCTACGAGCAGTACTTC.

The V gene is TRBV10-2, the J gene TRBJ2-3; no reliable D call. Germline V lookup: CDR1 WSHSY, CDR2 SAAADI. The CDR3 is 14 residues long. Trimming pared 0 bases from V and 4 bases from J, leaving 8 bases between. The CDR3 is CASSESIWSDTQYF. The CDR3 DNA sequence: TGCGCCAGCAGTGAGTCGATTTGGTCAGATACGCAGTATTTT.

To note about this clone: At one end, the junction sequence differs from germline, possibly due to a read error. The chain recombines TRBV2 with TRBJ2-3; no definite D call. The CDR3 loop spans 10 amino acids. Germline lookup yields CDR1 SNHLY and CDR2 FYNNEI. For the CDR3, the DNA is TGTGCCAGCAGTGATGAGGTAATGAGTTTT. Encoded protein: CASSDEVMSF.

The CDR3 loop reads CASSPFTSGPETQYF. As DNA, the CDR3 is TGCGCCAGCAGCCCGTTCACTTCCGGCCCAGAGACCCAGTACTTC. The chain recombines TRBV5-1 with TRBJ2-5; D gene ambiguous. The CDR3 spans 15 residues. Germline V gene lookup returns CDR1 SGHRS and CDR2 YFSETQ. The V gene lost 4 bases and the J gene lost 4 bases, with 17 bases spanning the gap.

The chain carries TRBV4-1 and TRBJ1-4, with D hard to call. Per germline, CDR1 MGHRA and CDR2 YSYEKL. V was pared by 2 bases and J by 0 bases, with 7 bases between. The CDR3 spans 15 residues. CDR3 bases: TGCGCCAGCAGCCAAACGGGAGCAACTAATGAAAAACTGTTTTTT. This encodes CASSQTGATNEKLFF.

Turning to this clone: The same CDR3 arises from other DNA sequences in this sample as well. The gene calls are TRBV5-1 and TRBJ2-7, with 7 bases aligning to TRBD1. Germline V gives CDR1 SGHRS, CDR2 YFSETQ. V lost 0 bases to trimming and J lost 4 bases; unmatched junction nucleotides: 4. CDR3 size: 14 residues. The CDR3 sequence is CASSLAGTAYEQYF. The CDR3 DNA reads as TGCGCCAGCAGCTTGGCCGGGACAGCTTACGAGCAGTACTTC.

The chain uses TRBV4-3 and TRBJ2-2; D not certain. The CDR3 covers 17 residues. Germline values: CDR1 LGHNA, CDR2 YSLEER. The V end lost 1 base, the J end lost 4 bases, and 16 bases lay between the germline ends. The CDR3 here is CASSQGPRKLLTGELFF. The CDR3 nucleotides read TGCGCCAGCAGCCAAGGCCCCCGCAAGCTACTCACCGGGGAGCTGTTTTTT.

This rearrangement joins TRBV27 to TRBJ1-5, with D unresolved. In germline, CDR1 is MNHEY, CDR2 SMNVEV (reference sequence). CDR3 length: 13 residues. Trimming took off 4 bases at V and 7 bases at J, with 11 bases between the two ends. The CDR3 sequence: CASSWAVGQPQHF. In nucleotides, the CDR3 is TGTGCCAGCAGTTGGGCCGTCGGGCAGCCCCAGCATTTT.

The chain links TRBV7-2 to TRBJ1-1; maybe TRBD1 (6 bases). From germline, CDR1 is SGHTA and CDR2 FQGNSA. There are 15 residues in the CDR3. V lost 2 bases, J lost 5 bases, and 15 bases lay in between. In DNA, the CDR3 is TGTGCCAGCAGCTTACATCGGGGGCGGGAGACTGAAGCTTTCTTT. It specifies CASSLHRGRETEAFF.

The genes are TRBV4-1 and TRBJ1-3; D is unresolved. Germline CDR1 is MGHRA and CDR2 is YSYEKL. The length of the CDR3 is 18 residues. The V gene lost 2 bases and the J gene lost 0 bases, with 17 bases spanning the gap. CDR3 coding DNA: TGCGCCAGCAGCCAATTCGAGGCAGTACCTTACTCTGGAAACACCATATATTTT. Its translation: CASSQFEAVPYSGNTIYF.

The sample holds one count of this clone. The chain couples TRBV14 to TRBJ2-2, with no clear D. The CDR3 length is 16 residues. V shed 1 base and J shed 4 bases, with 13 bases lying between them. From germline, CDR1 is SGHDN and CDR2 FVKESK. CDR3 sequence: CASSQGLGHSTGELFF. As DNA, the CDR3 is TGTGCCAGCAGCCAAGGACTCGGCCATAGCACCGGGGAGCTGTTTTTT.

The chain has TRBV30 and TRBJ2-1, with 8 bases lining up with TRBD2. CDR3 size: 14 residues. Germline V lookup: CDR1 GTSNPN, CDR2 SVGIG (reference sequence). After removal of 5 bases from V and 3 bases from J, the junction contained 6 bases not matched to a gene. CDR3 coding DNA: TGTGCCTGGGGTTCCGGGACTAGCTACAATGAGCAGTTCTTC. It yields the protein CAWGSGTSYNEQFF.

CDR3 protein: CASTSVAGLSGANVLTF. The CDR3 DNA reads as TGTGCCAGCACGTCCGTGGCAGGCCTTTCTGGGGCCAACGTCCTGACTTTC. The rearrangement uses TRBV28 and TRBJ2-6; D call uncertain. This CDR3 contains 17 residues. V lost 7 bases and J lost 1, with 17 bases in between. Germline values: CDR1 MDHEN, CDR2 SYDVKM.

Here the CDR3 reads CATSRSGDLSSGNTIYF. CDR3 DNA: TGTGCCACCAGCAGGTCCGGGGACCTTAGCTCTGGAAACACCATATATTTT. The gene calls are TRBV15 and TRBJ1-3; D possibly corresponds to TRBD1 (5 bases). The V end was cut by 3 bases, the J end by 0 bases, with 15 bases between. CDR1 and CDR2 from the germline V gene are LNHNV and YYDKDF (reference sequence). This CDR3 is built from 17 residues.

CDR3 region: CASSNPRGLAKNIQYF. CDR3 coding DNA: TGTGCCAGCAGCAATCCGAGAGGGCTAGCCAAAAACATTCAGTACTTC. V and J are TRBV9 and TRBJ2-4; possibly TRBD2 for D (5 bases). CDR3 length: 16 amino acids. The germline V and J ends were trimmed by 4 bases and 0 bases, with 14 bases remaining between them. The germline V gene has CDR1 SGDLS and CDR2 YYNGEE.

V is TRBV30 and J is TRBJ1-2; D ambiguous. CDR3 size: 14 residues. Looked up from germline, CDR1 is GTSNPN and CDR2 is SVGIG (reference sequence). V was shortened by 3 bases and J by 2 bases, with 13 bases between the two germline ends. The CDR3 DNA sequence: TGTGCCTGGAGGTTATCGGGCATCAACTATGGCTACACCTTC. It codes for CAWRLSGINYGYTF.

This chain joins TRBV5-1 and TRBJ2-2, with 7 bases aligning to TRBD1. This CDR3 spans 14 amino acids. The J segment lost 3 bases and the V segment lost 5 bases, leaving 4 bases of the junction unmatched. Germline values: CDR1 SGHRS, CDR2 YFSETQ. The CDR3 loop is CASRLTGDTGELFF. CDR3 coding DNA: TGCGCCAGCAGGTTAACAGGGGACACCGGGGAGCTGTTTTTT.

CDR3 amino acids: CASSLGGARETQYF. In nucleotides, the CDR3 is TGTGCCAGCAGCTTGGGGGGGGCGAGGGAGACCCAGTACTTC. The chain has TRBV5-4 and TRBJ2-5, with D tentatively TRBD1 or TRBD2 (6 bases each). Germline-derived CDR1 and CDR2 are SGHNT and YYREEE (reference sequence). V was pared by 0 bases and J by 5 bases, with 11 bases between. The CDR3 totals 14 residues.